Listed here are 20 T cell receptor beta chains from one sample, sequenced in a study of regulatory T cells in long-lasting Graves disease. CDR3 regions were amplified by Arm-PCR using iRepertoire HTBI primers to build TCR beta libraries. MiXCR, applied by TCRdb to the multiplex PCR reads, yields one record per CDR3 protein. The sample includes 400,000 to 600,000 distinct CDR3 sequences, about 22% of them seen just once. Indicated time point: persistent/refractory GD, antithyroid drugs over 5 years with positive TRAb. With RNA extracted from PBMCs as input, the TCR library was made. The sample here was peripheral blood mononuclear cells (PBMCs), taken when the disease was refractory, from a patient treated with antithyroid drugs. The receptors come from a female donor with Graves disease.

This clonotype was counted only a few times. V is TRBV11-3 and J is TRBJ2-2; no definite D call. V lost 3 bases to trimming and J lost 1 base, with 6 bases between them. This CDR3 comprises 14 residues. The germline CDR1 and CDR2 sequences are SGHNT and YENEEA. The CDR3 region is CASSFTVNTGELFF. CDR3 DNA: TGTGCCAGCAGCTTTACAGTGAACACCGGGGAGCTGTTTTTT.

This clonotype was picked up many times. The V gene is TRBV12-3 or TRBV12-4, the J gene TRBJ1-2; TRBD1 matches 10 bases. CDR3 size: 15 residues. V was clipped by 5 bases and J by 1 base; unmatched bases: 4. CDR3 sequence: CASSPGTGVNYGYTF. DNA of the CDR3: TGTGCCAGCAGTCCCGGGACAGGGGTTAACTATGGCTACACCTTC.

The chain carries TRBV7-2 and TRBJ1-5, with D hard to call. Germline CDR1 SGHTA, CDR2 FQGNSA. The CDR3 is 15 amino acids. Trimming left V 5 bases short and J 0 bases short, with 11 bases between. CDR3 residues: CASSKWGNSNQPQHF. The DNA of the CDR3 is TGTGCCAGCAGCAAATGGGGAAATAGCAATCAGCCCCAGCATTTT.

This sequence joins TRBV2 and TRBJ1-5, with 10 bases that match TRBD1. The V and J ends lost 6 bases and 5 bases, in that order; junction bases with no gene match: 7. This CDR3 comprises 15 residues. The germline gives CDR1 SNHLY, CDR2 FYNNEI. The CDR3 sequence: CASREPGQGYQPQHF. CDR3 coding DNA: TGTGCCAGCAGAGAACCGGGACAGGGGTATCAGCCCCAGCATTTT.

This clonotype appeared many times. V usage is TRBV7-3 and J usage is TRBJ2-2; D is undetermined. Trimming took 7 bases from V and 0 from J, leaving 9 bases between them. The CDR3 is 14 residues long. Germline values: CDR1 SGHTA, CDR2 FQGTGA. CDR3 coding DNA: TGTGCCAGCACCCCCCACGCGAACACCGGGGAGCTGTTTTTT. Protein product: CASTPHANTGELFF.

CDR3 sequence (DNA): TGCGCCAGCAGCCACGGCGTGTTAGGGGGCTACGAGCAGTACTTC. Translation gives CASSHGVLGGYEQYF. The chain is built from TRBV4-1 and TRBJ2-7; D might be TRBD1 (6 bases). Germline loops: CDR1 MGHRA, CDR2 YSYEKL. The CDR3 is 15 residues long. Trimming cost V 3 bases and J 3 bases, with 15 bases left between them.

This clonotype was seen many times. This chain uses TRBV27 with TRBJ1-4, with D tentatively TRBD1 (5 bases). V was cut by 6 bases and J by 3 bases, with 14 bases left in between. Per the germline V gene, CDR1 is MNHEY and CDR2 is SMNVEV (reference sequence). This CDR3 has 15 residues. The CDR3 reads CASRALGTPNEKLFF. The CDR3 DNA is TGTGCCAGCAGGGCTCTCGGGACGCCTAATGAAAAACTGTTTTTT.

This chain joins TRBV6-1 and TRBJ2-7; D is perhaps TRBD1 (6 bases). Per germline, CDR1 MNHNS and CDR2 SASEGT. The CDR3 totals 11 residues. Trimming shortened V by 6 bases and J by 10 bases, and 13 bases separated the two germline ends. CDR3 region: CASRFTGFQYF. The DNA for the CDR3 is TGTGCCAGCAGATTCACAGGGTTTCAGTACTTC.

This clonotype came up a few times. The chain recombines TRBV7-2 with TRBJ2-5; the D gene is possibly TRBD1 (5 bases). This CDR3 is built from 14 residues. The germline V gene encodes CDR1 SGHTA and CDR2 FQGNSA. V lost 5 bases to trimming and J lost 0 bases, with 10 bases between them. DNA for the CDR3: TGTGCCAGCAGCCAAGACAGACACCAAGAGACCCAGTACTTC. The encoded protein is CASSQDRHQETQYF.

Many counts were recorded for this clonotype. The chain joins TRBV28 to TRBJ2-2; no definite D call. This CDR3 has 14 residues. The germline gives CDR1 MDHEN, CDR2 SYDVKM. V was trimmed by 4 bases and J by 1 base, leaving 7 bases between them. CDR3 in DNA: TGTGCCAGCAGTTCCCTTTGGAACACCGGGGAGCTGTTTTTT. It yields the protein CASSSLWNTGELFF.

V gene TRBV28 combines with J gene TRBJ2-1; TRBD2 is a possible D gene (6 bases). Germline-derived CDR1 and CDR2 are MDHEN and SYDVKM. The CDR3 runs 16 residues. V was shortened by 6 bases and J by 3 bases, with 18 bases between the two germline ends. Here the CDR3 reads CASSSRDFNYYNEQFF. The CDR3 nucleotides are TGTGCCAGCAGCAGTCGGGACTTTAACTACTACAATGAGCAGTTCTTC.

This clonotype was counted at least ten times. The V gene is TRBV20-1, the J gene TRBJ1-1, with TRBD1 matching over 7 bases. Germline V gene data show CDR1 as DFQATT and CDR2 as SNEGSKA (reference sequence). J lost 6 bases, V lost 6 bases, and 7 bases had no gene match. This CDR3 region has 12 residues. The CDR3 nucleotides are TGCAGTGCCGGAGGGGGCAGCGCTGAAGCTTTCTTT. Translation gives CSAGGGSAEAFF.

This clonotype came up once. The chain couples TRBV10-3 to TRBJ1-3; perhaps TRBD1 as D (5 bases). CDR1 and CDR2 (germline): ENHRY, SYGVKD. The length of the CDR3 is 15 residues. V was trimmed by 10 bases and J by 0 bases, leaving 16 bases between them. In DNA, the CDR3 is TGTGCCACTCAGACAGCACACCTCTCTGGAAACACCATATATTTT. Translating gives CATQTAHLSGNTIYF.

A few counts support this clonotype. V gene TRBV20-1 combines with J gene TRBJ2-2; D is uncertain. This CDR3 comprises 14 residues. In germline, CDR1 is DFQATT, CDR2 SNEGSKA (reference sequence). Trimming left V 5 bases short and J 5 bases short, with 15 bases between. CDR3 residues: CSAVDHSRTGELFF. In nucleotides, the CDR3 is TGCAGTGCTGTAGATCACTCGAGGACCGGGGAGCTGTTTTTT.

The chain carries TRBV5-1 and TRBJ1-1, with TRBD1 matching 9 bases. This CDR3 comprises 17 residues. Germline values: CDR1 SGHRS, CDR2 YFSETQ. V gave up 3 bases and J gave up 1 base; unmatched junction bases: 10. CDR3 sequence: CASSSNRDRAANTEAFF. In DNA, the CDR3 is TGCGCCAGCAGCTCGAACCGGGACAGGGCAGCGAACACTGAAGCTTTCTTT.

The chain links TRBV7-9 to TRBJ2-7, with 7 bases that match TRBD1. The junction had 9 bases not matched to a gene; V was cut back by 5 bases and J by 2 bases. Per the germline V gene, CDR1 is SEHNR and CDR2 is FQNEAQ (reference sequence). The CDR3 sequence is 15 residues long. The CDR3 is CASSTPDRLPYEQYF. The CDR3, as DNA: TGTGCCAGCAGCACGCCGGACAGGCTACCCTACGAGCAGTACTTC.

This clonotype showed up just once. J is TRBJ2-4 and V is TRBV3-1, with 7 bases that match TRBD2. The J call may be mistaken, given a closer DNA end match to TRBJ2-1. The CDR3 contains 16 residues. The germline gives CDR1 LGHDT, CDR2 YNNKEL (reference sequence). The CDR3 nucleotides read TGTGCCAGCAGCCAAGGCCTGGCTAGCGGTAAGGATGAGCAGTTCTTC. It codes for CASSQGLASGKDEQFF.

This chain uses TRBV7-9 with TRBJ1-3, with a tentative D call TRBD1 (6 bases). Trimming left V 5 bases short and J 4 bases short, with 15 bases between. Germline loops: CDR1 SEHNR, CDR2 FQNEAQ (reference sequence). CDR3 length: 15 amino acids. As DNA, the CDR3 is TGTGCCAGCAGCCCCGGGACAAACCGAGGAAACACCATATATTTT. Translating it yields CASSPGTNRGNTIYF.

This clonotype has a count of ten or more. The chain is built from TRBV5-5 and TRBJ2-7, with D tentatively TRBD2 (5 bases). The CDR3 is made up of 12 amino acids. The V gene lost 4 bases and the J gene lost 5 bases, with 10 bases spanning the gap. CDR1 and CDR2 (germline): SGHKS, YYEKEE (reference sequence). CDR3 bases: TGTGCCAGCAGCCCCGGGGTGCACGAGCAGTACTTC. Translated: CASSPGVHEQYF.

A single count supports this clonotype. This chain joins TRBV5-6 and TRBJ2-3, with a weak D call TRBD1 (6 bases). The ends were cut back, 2 bases at V and 2 bases at J, with 12 bases in the middle. Germline V gene data show CDR1 as SGHDT and CDR2 as YYEEEE. The CDR3 contains 15 residues. The DNA of the CDR3 is TGTGCCAGCAGCTTTGTGGACAGACACACAGATACGCAGTATTTT. This encodes CASSFVDRHTDTQYF.